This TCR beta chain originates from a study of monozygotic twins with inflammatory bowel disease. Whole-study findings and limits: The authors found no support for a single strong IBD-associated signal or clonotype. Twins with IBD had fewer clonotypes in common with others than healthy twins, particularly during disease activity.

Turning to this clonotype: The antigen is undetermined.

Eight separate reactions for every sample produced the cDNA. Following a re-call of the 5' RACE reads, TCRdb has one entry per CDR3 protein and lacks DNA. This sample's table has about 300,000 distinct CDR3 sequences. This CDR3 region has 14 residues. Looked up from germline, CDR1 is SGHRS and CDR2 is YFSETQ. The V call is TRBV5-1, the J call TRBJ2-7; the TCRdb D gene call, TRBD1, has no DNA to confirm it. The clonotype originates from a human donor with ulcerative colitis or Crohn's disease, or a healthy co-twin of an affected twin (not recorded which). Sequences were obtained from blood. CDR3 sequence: CASSSSGKPYEQYF.